This T cell receptor (beta chain) derives from a study of control samples from healthy donors and cancer patients (dated by TCRdb to between 2020 and 2021). A remark on this clone: There is no known antigen for this receptor. Base qualities are not provided; no much larger clone lies one nucleotide away.

Libraries were built with the immunoSEQ multiplex PCR assay. Here the immuneACCESS table is served through TCRdb, limited to in-frame sequences with V and J called. Missing clones are a known gap in these copies; in checked studies unresolved V genes cover under half, and the rest lacks a known reason. This sample holds 54,000 or so clones; 85% to 95% were observed only once. The biggest ten clones account for 2.4% of the sample. This sequence was found in a man aged 25 to 40 in good health. Sequenced sample: blood.

Here is the DNA: TGTGCCAGCTCACCACGTGAAGGGGCGGAGACCCAGTACTTC. This sequence encodes CASSPREGAETQYF. The sequence is built from TRBV18 and TRBJ2-5; TRBD1 could be the D gene, as 5 bases match. The CDR3 numbers 14 residues from cysteine through phenylalanine. Just the 42-base CDR3 DNA is kept, in frame starting at base 1. The junction shows trimming of 1 base on V and 5 bases on J, plus 11 bases between the germline ends. The germline V gene sets CDR1 to KGHSH and CDR2 to LQKENI.